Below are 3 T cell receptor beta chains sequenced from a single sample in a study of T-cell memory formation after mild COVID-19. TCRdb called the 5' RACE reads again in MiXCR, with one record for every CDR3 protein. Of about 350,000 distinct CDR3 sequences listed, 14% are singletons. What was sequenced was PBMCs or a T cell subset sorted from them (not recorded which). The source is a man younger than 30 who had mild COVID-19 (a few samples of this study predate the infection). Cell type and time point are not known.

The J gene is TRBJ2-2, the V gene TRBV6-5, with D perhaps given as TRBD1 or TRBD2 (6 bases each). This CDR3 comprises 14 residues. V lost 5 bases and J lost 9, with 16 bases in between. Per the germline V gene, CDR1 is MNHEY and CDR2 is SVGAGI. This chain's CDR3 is CASSLPGAQRELFF. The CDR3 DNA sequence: TGTGCCAGCAGTCTCCCGGGGGCGCAAAGGGAGCTGTTTTTT.

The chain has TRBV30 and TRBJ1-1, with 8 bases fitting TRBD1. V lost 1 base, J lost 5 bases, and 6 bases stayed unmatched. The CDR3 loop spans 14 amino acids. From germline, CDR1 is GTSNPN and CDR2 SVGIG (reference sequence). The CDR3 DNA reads TGTGCCTGGAGTGGCGGACAGGGATTAACTGAAGCTTTCTTT. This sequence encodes CAWSGGQGLTEAFF.

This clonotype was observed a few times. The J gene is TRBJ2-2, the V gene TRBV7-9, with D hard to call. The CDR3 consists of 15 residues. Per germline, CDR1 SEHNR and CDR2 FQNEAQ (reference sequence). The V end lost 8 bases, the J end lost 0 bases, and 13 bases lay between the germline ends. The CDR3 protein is CASGSNDANTGELFF. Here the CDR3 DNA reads TGTGCCAGCGGCAGCAACGACGCGAACACCGGGGAGCTGTTTTTT. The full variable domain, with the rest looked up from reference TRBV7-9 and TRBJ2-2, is DTGVSQNPRHKITKRGQNVTFRCDPISEHNRLYWYRQTLGQGPEFLTYFQNEAQLEKSRLLSDRFSAERPKGSFSTLEIQRTEQGDSAMYLCASGSNDANTGELFFGEGSRLTVL.